This TCR beta chain was recovered during a study of blood T cells in healthy people across ages. Study-wide results and limits: As age increased, TCR beta diversity per million T cells fell in a roughly linear fashion. Diversity figures derived from one million T cells were judged to underestimate the true value.

A second PCR, run for roughly 7 to 11 cycles, used a sample-barcoded 5' primer plus a J-beta primer mix. From the 5' RACE reads, TCRdb called clonotypes with MiXCR, one entry per CDR3 protein. The sample lists 790,000 or so distinct CDR3 sequences; about 46% were seen once. The CDR3 runs 15 residues. Per the germline V gene, CDR1 is MNHEY and CDR2 is SVGEGT. Trimming cost V 6 bases and J 5 bases, with 17 bases left between them. Remarks on this clonotype: What it recognizes is unknown.

Sequenced sample: blood. This chain connects TRBV6-2 or TRBV6-3 to TRBJ2-1, with a weak D call TRBD2 (6 bases). This TCR was recovered from a man older than 75 in good health. For the CDR3, the DNA is TGTGCCAGCAGCAACAGCGGGCAAACCAACAATGAGCAGTTCTTC. As protein: CASSNSGQTNNEQFF.